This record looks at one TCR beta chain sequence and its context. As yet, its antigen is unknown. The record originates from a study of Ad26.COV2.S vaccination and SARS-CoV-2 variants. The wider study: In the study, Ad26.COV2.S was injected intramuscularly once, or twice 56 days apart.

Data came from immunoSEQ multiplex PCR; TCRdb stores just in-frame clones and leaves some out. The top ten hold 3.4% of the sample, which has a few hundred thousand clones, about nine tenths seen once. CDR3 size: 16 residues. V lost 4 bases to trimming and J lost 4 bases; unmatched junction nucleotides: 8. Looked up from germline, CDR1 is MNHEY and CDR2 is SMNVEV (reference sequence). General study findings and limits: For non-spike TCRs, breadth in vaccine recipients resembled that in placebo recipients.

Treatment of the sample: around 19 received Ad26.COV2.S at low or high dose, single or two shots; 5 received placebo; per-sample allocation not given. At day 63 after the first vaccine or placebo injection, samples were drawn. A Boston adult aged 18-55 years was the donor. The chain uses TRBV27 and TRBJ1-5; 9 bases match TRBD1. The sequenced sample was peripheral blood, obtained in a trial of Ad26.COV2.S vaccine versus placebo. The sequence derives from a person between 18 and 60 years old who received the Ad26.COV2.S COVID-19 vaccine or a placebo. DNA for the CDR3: TGTGCCAGCAGTTCCATGTGGACAGGGGCAAATCAGCCCCAGCATTTT. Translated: CASSSMWTGANQPQHF.